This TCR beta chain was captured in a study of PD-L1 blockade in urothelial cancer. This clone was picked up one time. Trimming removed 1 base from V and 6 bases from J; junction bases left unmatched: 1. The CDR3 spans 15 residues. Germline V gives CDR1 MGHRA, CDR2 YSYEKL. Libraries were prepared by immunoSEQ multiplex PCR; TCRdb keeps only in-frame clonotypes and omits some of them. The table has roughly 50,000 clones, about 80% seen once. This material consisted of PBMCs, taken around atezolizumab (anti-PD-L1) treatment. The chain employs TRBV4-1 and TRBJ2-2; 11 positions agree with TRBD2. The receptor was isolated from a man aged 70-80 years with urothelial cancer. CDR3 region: CASSQGLAGSGELFF. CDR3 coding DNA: TGCGCCAGCAGCCAAGGACTAGCGGGGTCCGGGGAGCTGTTTTTT.